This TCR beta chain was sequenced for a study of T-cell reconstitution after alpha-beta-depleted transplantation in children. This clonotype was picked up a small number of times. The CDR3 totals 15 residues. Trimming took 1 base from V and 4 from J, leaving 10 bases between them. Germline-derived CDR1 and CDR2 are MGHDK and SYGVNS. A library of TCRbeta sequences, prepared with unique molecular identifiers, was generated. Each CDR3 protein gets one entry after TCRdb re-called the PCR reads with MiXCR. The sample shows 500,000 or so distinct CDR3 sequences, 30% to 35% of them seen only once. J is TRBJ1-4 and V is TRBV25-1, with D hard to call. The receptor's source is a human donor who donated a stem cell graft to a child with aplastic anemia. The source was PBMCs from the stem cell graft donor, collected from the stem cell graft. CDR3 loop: CASSEFGQDNEKLFF. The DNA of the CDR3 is TGTGCCAGCAGTGAATTTGGGCAGGATAATGAAAAACTGTTTTTT.